The entry below describes one T cell receptor beta chain. The antigen is undetermined. Lacking the conserved final phenylalanine or tryptophan, this CDR3 likely reflects a read error. Each CDR3 protein is one row after TCRdb ran MiXCR on the reads. The sample shows 700,000 to 950,000 distinct CDR3 sequences, approximately 32% of them seen only once. V lost 1 base and J lost 7, with 2 bases in between. The CDR3 covers 12 residues. Germline V lookup: CDR1 SGHTA, CDR2 FQGTGA. These data come from a study of T cell repertoires in cytomegalovirus infection. The chain links TRBV7-3 to TRBJ1-6; D not certain. This sequence originates from a human donor in good health (CMV status not recorded). Some clones in this sample may be carry-over from other donors' samples. The source was cultured CD8+ T cells from PBMCs, collected from culture after CMV antigen stimulation. DNA of the CDR3: TGTGCCAGCAGCTTAATAAATTCACCCCTCCACGTT. It translates to CASSLINSPLHV.